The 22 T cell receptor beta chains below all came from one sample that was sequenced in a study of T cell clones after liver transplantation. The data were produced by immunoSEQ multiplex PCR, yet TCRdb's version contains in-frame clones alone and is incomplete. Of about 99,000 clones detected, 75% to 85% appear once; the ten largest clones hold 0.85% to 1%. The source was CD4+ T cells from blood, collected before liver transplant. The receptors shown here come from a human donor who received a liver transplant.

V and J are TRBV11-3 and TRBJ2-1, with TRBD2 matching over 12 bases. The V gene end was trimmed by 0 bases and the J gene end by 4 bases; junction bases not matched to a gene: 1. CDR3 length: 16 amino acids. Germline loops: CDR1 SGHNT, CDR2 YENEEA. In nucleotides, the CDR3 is TGTGCCAGCAGCTTAGATGGACTAGCGGGGTACAATGAGCAGTTCTTC. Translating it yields CASSLDGLAGYNEQFF.

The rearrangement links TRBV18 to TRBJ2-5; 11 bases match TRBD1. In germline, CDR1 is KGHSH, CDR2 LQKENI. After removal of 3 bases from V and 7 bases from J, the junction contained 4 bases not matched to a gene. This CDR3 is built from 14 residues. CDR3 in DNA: TGTGCCAGCTCACCGATAGGACAGGGGGCGACCCAGTACTTC. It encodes CASSPIGQGATQYF.

DNA for the CDR3: TGTGCCAGCTCACTCGGGACCGCCCGGGAAGCTTTCTTT. Residues: CASSLGTAREAFF. This sequence joins TRBV18 and TRBJ1-1; maybe TRBD1 (5 bases). Germline V gene sequence: CDR1 KGHSH, CDR2 LQKENI. V was cut by 4 bases and J by 8 bases, with 14 bases left in between. The CDR3 loop spans 13 amino acids.

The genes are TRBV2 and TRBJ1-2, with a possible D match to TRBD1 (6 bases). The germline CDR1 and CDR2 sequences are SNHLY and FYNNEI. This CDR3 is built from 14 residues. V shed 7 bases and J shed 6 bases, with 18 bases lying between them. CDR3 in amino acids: CASNILGGADGYTF. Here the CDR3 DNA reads TGTGCCAGCAACATCCTCGGGGGGGCTGATGGCTACACCTTC.

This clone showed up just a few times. The CDR3 nucleotides are TGTGCCAGCAGTCCGATCGGAGGGGACAGGGGCCCTCAAGAGACCCAGTACTTC. Translated, it gives CASSPIGGDRGPQETQYF. V gene TRBV27 combines with J gene TRBJ2-5; 10 bases agree with TRBD1. With V trimmed by 5 bases and J by 2 bases, 14 bases remained unmatched. CDR1 is MNHEY, CDR2 SMNVEV, per germline (reference sequence). This CDR3 is built from 18 residues.

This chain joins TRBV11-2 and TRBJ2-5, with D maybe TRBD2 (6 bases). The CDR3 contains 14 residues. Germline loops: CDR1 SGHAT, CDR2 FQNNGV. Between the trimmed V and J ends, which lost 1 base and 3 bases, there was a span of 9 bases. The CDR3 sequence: CASSLGDWEETQYF. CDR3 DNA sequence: TGTGCCAGCAGCTTAGGGGACTGGGAAGAGACCCAGTACTTC.

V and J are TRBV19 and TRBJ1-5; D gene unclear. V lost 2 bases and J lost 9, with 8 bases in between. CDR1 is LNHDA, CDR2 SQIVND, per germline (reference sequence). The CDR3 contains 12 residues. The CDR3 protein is CASSISLGPQHF. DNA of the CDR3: TGTGCCAGTAGTATATCACTGGGGCCCCAGCATTTT.

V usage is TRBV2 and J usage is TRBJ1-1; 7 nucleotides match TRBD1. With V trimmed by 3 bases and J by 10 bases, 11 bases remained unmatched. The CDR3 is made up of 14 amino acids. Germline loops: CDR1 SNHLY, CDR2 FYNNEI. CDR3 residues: CASSDGGGAFGAFF. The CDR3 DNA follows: TGTGCCAGCAGTGATGGAGGGGGCGCTTTCGGAGCTTTCTTT.

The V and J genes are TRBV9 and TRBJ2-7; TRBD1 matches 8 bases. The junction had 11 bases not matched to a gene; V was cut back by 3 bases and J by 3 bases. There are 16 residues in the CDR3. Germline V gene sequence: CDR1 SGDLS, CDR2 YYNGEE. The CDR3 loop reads CASSAQGQVVFYEQYF. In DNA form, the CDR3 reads TGTGCCAGCAGCGCCCAGGGACAGGTAGTTTTCTACGAGCAGTACTTC.

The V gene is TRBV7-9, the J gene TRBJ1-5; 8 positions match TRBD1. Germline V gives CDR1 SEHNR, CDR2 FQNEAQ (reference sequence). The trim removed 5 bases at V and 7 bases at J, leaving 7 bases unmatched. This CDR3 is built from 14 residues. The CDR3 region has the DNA TGTGCCAGCAGCGACCCAGGGGGCGGGCAGCCCCAGCATTTT. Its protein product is CASSDPGGGQPQHF.

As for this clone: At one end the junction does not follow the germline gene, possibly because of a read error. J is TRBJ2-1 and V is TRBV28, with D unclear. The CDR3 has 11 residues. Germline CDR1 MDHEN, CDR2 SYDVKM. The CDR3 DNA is TGTGCCAGCAGTTCCTACCATGAGCAGTTCTTC. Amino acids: CASSSYHEQFF.

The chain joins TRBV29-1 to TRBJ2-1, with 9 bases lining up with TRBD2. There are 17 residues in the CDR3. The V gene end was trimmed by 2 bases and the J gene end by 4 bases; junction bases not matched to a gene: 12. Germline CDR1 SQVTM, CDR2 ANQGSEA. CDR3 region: CSVELARRSGGYNEQFF. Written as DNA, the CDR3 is TGCAGCGTTGAACTTGCACGCCGTAGCGGGGGTTACAATGAGCAGTTCTTC.

CDR3 nucleotides: TGTGCCAGCAGCCTACAGCGTAGCGCGAACACCGGGGAGCTGTTTTTT. It codes for CASSLQRSANTGELFF. The chain uses TRBV7-3 and TRBJ2-2, with D maybe TRBD2 (5 bases). With 5 bases removed from V and 0 bases from J, the gap between germline ends came to 13 bases. Germline V gives CDR1 SGHTA, CDR2 FQGTGA. The CDR3 covers 16 residues. The entire variable domain, with the rest obtained from reference TRBV7-3 and TRBJ2-2, is as follows: GAGVSQTPSNKVTEKGKYVELRCDPISGHTALYWYRQSLGQGPEFLIYFQGTGAADDSGLPNDRFFAVRPEGSVSTLKIQRTERGDSAVYLCASSLQRSANTGELFFGEGSRLTVL.

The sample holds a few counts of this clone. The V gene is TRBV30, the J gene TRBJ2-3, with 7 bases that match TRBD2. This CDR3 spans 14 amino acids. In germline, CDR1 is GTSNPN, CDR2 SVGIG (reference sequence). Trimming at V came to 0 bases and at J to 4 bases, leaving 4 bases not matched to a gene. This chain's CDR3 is CAWSVGGSADTQYF. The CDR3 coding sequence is TGTGCCTGGAGTGTAGGCGGGAGCGCAGATACGCAGTATTTT.

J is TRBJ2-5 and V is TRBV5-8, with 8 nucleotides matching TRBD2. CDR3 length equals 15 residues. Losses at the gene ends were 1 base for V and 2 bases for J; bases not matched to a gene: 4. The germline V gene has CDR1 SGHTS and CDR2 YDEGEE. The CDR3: CASSLYTGGQETQYF. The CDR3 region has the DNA TGTGCCAGCAGCTTGTATACGGGGGGGCAAGAGACCCAGTACTTC.

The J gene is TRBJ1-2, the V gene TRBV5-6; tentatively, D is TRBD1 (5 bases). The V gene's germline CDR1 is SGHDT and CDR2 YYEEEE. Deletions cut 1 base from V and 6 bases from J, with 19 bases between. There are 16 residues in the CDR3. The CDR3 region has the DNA TGTGCCAGCAGCTTGTATCGGAACCGTAGGGGTGATGGCTACACCTTC. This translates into CASSLYRNRRGDGYTF. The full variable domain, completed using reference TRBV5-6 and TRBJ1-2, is DAGVTQSPTHLIKTRGQQVTLRCSPKSGHDTVSWYQQALGQGPQFIFQYYEEEERQRGNFPDRFSGHQFPNYSSELNVNALLLGDSALYLCASSLYRNRRGDGYTFGSGTRLTVV.

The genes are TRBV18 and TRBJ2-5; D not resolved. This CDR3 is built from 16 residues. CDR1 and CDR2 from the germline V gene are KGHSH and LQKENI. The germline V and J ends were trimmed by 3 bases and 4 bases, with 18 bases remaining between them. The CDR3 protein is CASSPMGSNGLETQYF. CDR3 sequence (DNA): TGTGCCAGCTCACCTATGGGATCAAACGGATTAGAGACCCAGTACTTC.

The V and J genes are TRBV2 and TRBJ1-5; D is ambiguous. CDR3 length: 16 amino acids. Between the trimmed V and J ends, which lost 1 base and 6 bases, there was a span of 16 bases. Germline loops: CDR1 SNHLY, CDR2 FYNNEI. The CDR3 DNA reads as TGTGCCAGCAGTGAAGGGACGGCGGGATTTGGTCAGCCCCAGCATTTT. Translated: CASSEGTAGFGQPQHF.

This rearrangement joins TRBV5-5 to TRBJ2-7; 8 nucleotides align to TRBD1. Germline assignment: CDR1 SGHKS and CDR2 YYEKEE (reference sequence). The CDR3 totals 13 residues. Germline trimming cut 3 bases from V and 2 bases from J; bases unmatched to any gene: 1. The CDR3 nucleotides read TGTGCCAGCAGCTGGACAGGGCCCTACGAGCAGTACTTC. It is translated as CASSWTGPYEQYF. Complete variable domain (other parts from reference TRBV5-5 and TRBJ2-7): DAGVTQSPTHLIKTRGQQVTLRCSPISGHKSVSWYQQVLGQGPQFIFQYYEKEERGRGNFPDRFSARQFPNYSSELNVNALLLGDSALYLCASSWTGPYEQYFGPGTRLTVT.

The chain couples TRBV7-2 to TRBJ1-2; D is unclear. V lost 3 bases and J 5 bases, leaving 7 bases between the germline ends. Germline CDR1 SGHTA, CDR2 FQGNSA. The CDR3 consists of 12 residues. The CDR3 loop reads CASSFGLYGYTF. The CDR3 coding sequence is TGTGCCAGCAGCTTTGGGTTGTATGGCTACACCTTC.

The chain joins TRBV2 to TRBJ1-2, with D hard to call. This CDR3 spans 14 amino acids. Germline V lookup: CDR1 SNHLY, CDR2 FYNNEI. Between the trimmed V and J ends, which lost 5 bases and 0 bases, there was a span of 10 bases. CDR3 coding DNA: TGTGCCAGCAGTCCACCCACGGCTAACTATGGCTACACCTTC. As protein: CASSPPTANYGYTF.

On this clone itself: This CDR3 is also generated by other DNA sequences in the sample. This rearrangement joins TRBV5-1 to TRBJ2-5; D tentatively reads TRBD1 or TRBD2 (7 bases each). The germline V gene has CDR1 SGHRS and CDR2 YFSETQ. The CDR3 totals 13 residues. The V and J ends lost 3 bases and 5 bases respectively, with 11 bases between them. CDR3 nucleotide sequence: TGCGCCAGCAGCTCAGGGGGAGGGGAGACCCAGTACTTC. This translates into CASSSGGGETQYF. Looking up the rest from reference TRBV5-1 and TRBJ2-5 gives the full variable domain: KAGVTQTPRYLIKTRGQQVTLSCSPISGHRSVSWYQQTPGQGLQFLFEYFSETQRNKGNFPGRFSGRQFSNSRSEMNVSTLELGDSALYLCASSSGGGETQYFGPGTRLLVL.